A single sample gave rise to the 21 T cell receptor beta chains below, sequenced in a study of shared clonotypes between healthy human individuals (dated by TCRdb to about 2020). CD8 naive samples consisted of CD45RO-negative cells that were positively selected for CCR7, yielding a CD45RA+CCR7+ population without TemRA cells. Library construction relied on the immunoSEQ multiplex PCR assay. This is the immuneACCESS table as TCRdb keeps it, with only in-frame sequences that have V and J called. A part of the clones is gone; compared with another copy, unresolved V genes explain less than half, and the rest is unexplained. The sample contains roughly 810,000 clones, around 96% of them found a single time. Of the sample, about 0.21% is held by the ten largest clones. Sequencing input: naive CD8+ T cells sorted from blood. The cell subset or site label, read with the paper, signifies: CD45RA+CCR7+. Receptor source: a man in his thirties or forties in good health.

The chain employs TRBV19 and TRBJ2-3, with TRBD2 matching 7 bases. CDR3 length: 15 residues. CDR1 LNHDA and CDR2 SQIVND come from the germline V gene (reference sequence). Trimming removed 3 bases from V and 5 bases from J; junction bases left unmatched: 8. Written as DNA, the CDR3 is TGTGCCAGTAGTATGGGGGGGGAGGGCCTAGATACGCAGTATTTT. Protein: CASSMGGEGLDTQYF. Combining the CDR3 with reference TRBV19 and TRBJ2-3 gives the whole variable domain DGGITQSPKYLFRKEGQNVTLSCEQNLNHDAMYWYRQDPGQGLRLIYYSQIVNDFQKGDIAEGYSVSREKKESFPLTVTSAQKNPTAFYLCASSMGGEGLDTQYFGPGTRLTVL.

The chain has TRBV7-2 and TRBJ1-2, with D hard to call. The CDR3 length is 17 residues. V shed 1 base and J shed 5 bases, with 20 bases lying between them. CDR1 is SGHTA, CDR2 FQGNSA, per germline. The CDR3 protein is CASSLDDAAVALYGYTF. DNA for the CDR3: TGTGCCAGCAGCTTAGACGACGCCGCGGTGGCCTTATATGGCTACACCTTC.

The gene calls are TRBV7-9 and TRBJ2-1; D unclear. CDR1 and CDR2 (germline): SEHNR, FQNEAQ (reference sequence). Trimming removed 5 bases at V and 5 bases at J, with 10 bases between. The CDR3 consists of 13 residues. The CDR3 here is CASSHRYHNEQFF. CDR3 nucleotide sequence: TGTGCCAGCAGCCATCGATACCACAATGAGCAGTTCTTC.

In DNA, the CDR3 is TGTGCCAGCAGCTCTTCCAGGGATCAACTCTCTGGGGCCAACGTCCTGACTTTC. Translation gives CASSSSRDQLSGANVLTF. This chain connects TRBV7-9 to TRBJ2-6; possibly TRBD1 for D (5 bases). Germline CDR1 is SEHNR and CDR2 is FQNEAQ (reference sequence). V was shortened by 4 bases and J by 0 bases, with 16 bases between the two germline ends. CDR3 size: 18 residues. The whole variable domain, remainder taken from reference TRBV7-9 and TRBJ2-6, is DTGVSQNPRHKITKRGQNVTFRCDPISEHNRLYWYRQTLGQGPEFLTYFQNEAQLEKSRLLSDRFSAERPKGSFSTLEIQRTEQGDSAMYLCASSSSRDQLSGANVLTFGAGSRLTVL.

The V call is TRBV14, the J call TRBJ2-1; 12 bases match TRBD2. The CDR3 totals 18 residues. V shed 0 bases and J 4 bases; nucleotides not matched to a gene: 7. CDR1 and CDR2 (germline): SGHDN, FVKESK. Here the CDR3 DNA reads TGTGCCAGCAGCCAAGATCAGATGACTAGCGGGGGATACAATGAGCAGTTCTTC. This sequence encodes CASSQDQMTSGGYNEQFF.

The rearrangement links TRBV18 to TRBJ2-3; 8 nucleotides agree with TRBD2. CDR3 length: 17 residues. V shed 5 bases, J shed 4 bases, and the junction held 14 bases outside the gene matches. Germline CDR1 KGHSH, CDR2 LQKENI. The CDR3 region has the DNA TGTGCCAGCTCAGCCGTCTGGAGCGGGAGTGGGGCAGATACGCAGTATTTT. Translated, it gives CASSAVWSGSGADTQYF.

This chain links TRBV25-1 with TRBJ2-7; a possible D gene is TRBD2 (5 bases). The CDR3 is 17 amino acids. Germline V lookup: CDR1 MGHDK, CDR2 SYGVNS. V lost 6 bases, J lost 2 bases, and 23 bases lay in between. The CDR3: CASSDYPLASDTYEQYF. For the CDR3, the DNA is TGTGCCAGCAGCGACTACCCCCTCGCGTCAGATACCTACGAGCAGTACTTC.

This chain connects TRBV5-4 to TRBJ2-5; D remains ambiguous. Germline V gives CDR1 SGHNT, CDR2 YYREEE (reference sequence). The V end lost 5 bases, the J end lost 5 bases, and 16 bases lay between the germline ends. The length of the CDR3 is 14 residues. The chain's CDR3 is CASSSHDLWETQYF. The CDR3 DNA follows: TGTGCCAGCAGTTCTCACGACCTCTGGGAGACCCAGTACTTC.

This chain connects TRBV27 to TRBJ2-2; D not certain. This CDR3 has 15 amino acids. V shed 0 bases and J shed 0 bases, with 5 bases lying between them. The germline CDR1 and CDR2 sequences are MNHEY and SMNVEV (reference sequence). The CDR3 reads CASSLSTANTGELFF. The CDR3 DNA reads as TGTGCCAGCAGTTTATCTACAGCGAACACCGGGGAGCTGTTTTTT.

CDR3 loop: CASSFSAGGPGEQFF. The CDR3, as DNA: TGTGCCAGCAGCTTTTCGGCGGGAGGGCCGGGTGAGCAGTTCTTC. The V call is TRBV5-6, the J call TRBJ2-1; 9 nucleotides match TRBD2. The V gene end was trimmed by 2 bases and the J gene end by 9 bases; junction bases not matched to a gene: 9. Germline CDR1 and CDR2: SGHDT and YYEEEE. The CDR3 sequence is 15 residues long.

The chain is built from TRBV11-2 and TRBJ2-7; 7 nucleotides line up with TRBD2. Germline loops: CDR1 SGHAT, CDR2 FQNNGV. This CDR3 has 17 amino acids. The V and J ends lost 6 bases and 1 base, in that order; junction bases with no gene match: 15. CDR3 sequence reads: CASRANLGTTFSYEQYF. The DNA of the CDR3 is TGTGCCAGCAGGGCAAACCTCGGGACTACTTTTTCCTACGAGCAGTACTTC.

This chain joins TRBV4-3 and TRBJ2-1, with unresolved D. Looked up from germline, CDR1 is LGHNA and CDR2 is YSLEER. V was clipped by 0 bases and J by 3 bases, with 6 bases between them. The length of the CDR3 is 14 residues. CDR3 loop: CASSQESYYNEQFF. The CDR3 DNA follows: TGCGCCAGCAGCCAAGAGAGTTACTACAATGAGCAGTTCTTC.

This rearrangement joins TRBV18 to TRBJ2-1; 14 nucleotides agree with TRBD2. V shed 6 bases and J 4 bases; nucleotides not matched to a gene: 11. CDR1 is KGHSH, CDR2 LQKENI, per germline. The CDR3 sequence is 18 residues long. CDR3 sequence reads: CASSPTGTSGSWYNEQFF. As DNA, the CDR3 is TGTGCCAGCTCGCCTACGGGGACTAGCGGGAGTTGGTACAATGAGCAGTTCTTC.

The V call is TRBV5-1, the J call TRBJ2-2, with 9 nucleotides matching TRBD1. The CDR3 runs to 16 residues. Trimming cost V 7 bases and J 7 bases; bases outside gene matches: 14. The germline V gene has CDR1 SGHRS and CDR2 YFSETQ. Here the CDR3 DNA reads TGCGCCAGCGGCCCACCTCCGGGACAGGGCAACGGGGAGCTGTTTTTT. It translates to CASGPPPGQGNGELFF. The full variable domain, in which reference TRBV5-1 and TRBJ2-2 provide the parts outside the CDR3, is KAGVTQTPRYLIKTRGQQVTLSCSPISGHRSVSWYQQTPGQGLQFLFEYFSETQRNKGNFPGRFSGRQFSNSRSEMNVSTLELGDSALYLCASGPPPGQGNGELFFGEGSRLTVL.

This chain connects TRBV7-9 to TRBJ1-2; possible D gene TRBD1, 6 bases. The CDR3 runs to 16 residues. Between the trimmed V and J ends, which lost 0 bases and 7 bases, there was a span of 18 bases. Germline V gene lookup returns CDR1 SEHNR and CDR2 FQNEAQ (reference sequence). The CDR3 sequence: CASSLAAFDRSRGYTF. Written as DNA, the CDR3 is TGTGCCAGCAGCTTAGCGGCATTTGACAGGTCGCGTGGCTACACCTTC.

The DNA for the CDR3 is TGCGCCAGATTACCGGACAGAACTAGCGGGAGGCGGGGCAATGAGCAGTTCTTC. Translating it yields CARLPDRTSGRRGNEQFF. The V and J genes are TRBV4-1 and TRBJ2-1, with 12 bases aligning to TRBD2. The V gene end was trimmed by 9 bases and the J gene end by 6 bases; junction bases not matched to a gene: 18. This CDR3 contains 18 residues. Germline V gene lookup returns CDR1 MGHRA and CDR2 YSYEKL.

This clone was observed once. The CDR3 spells CASSSLTGLDEQYF. Here the CDR3 DNA reads TGTGCCAGCAGCTCCCTGACAGGTCTCGACGAGCAGTACTTC. This chain links TRBV11-2 with TRBJ2-7; a weak D match, TRBD1 (6 bases). Between the trimmed V and J ends, which lost 4 bases and 5 bases, there was a span of 15 bases. This CDR3 region has 14 residues. Germline CDR1 and CDR2: SGHAT and FQNNGV.

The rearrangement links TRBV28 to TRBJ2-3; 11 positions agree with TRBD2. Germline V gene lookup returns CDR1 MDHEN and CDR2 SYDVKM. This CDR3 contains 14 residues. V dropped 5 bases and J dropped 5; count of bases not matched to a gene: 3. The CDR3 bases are TGTGCCAGCAGTATCACTAGCGGGAGAGATACGCAGTATTTT. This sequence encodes CASSITSGRDTQYF.

This chain's CDR3 is CASSLPQGLAGVGTDTQYF. CDR3 nucleotide sequence: TGTGCCAGCAGCCTGCCGCAGGGGCTAGCGGGAGTTGGCACAGATACGCAGTATTTT. This chain uses TRBV7-9 with TRBJ2-3, with 10 bases matching TRBD2. Per the germline V gene, CDR1 is SEHNR and CDR2 is FQNEAQ (reference sequence). V was pared by 5 bases and J by 1 base, with 15 bases of the junction left unmatched. This CDR3 region has 19 residues. The entire variable domain, with the rest obtained from reference TRBV7-9 and TRBJ2-3, is as follows: DTGVSQNPRHKITKRGQNVTFRCDPISEHNRLYWYRQTLGQGPEFLTYFQNEAQLEKSRLLSDRFSAERPKGSFSTLEIQRTEQGDSAMYLCASSLPQGLAGVGTDTQYFGPGTRLTVL.

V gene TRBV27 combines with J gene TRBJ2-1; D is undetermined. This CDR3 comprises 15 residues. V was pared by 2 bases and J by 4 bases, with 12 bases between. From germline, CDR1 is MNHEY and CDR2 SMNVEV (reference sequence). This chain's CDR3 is CASSLGGSLYNEQFF. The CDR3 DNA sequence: TGTGCCAGCAGTTTAGGCGGATCTTTATACAATGAGCAGTTCTTC.

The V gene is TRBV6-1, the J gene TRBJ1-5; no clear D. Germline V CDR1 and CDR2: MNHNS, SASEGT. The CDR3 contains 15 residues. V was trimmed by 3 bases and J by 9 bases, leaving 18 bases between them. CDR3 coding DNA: TGTGCCAGCAGTGACCTTGGACCGCCGGGGAGGCCCCAGCATTTT. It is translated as CASSDLGPPGRPQHF.